This is a list of T cell receptor beta chains from one sample in a study of CD8+ T cells in alopecia areata. Profiled with immunoSEQ multiplex PCR; TCRdb holds only in-frame clones, not every one. The profile shows more than 110,000 clones, 45% to 60% of them singletons. Sequencing was performed on CD8+ T cells sorted from blood, taken at week 4, from a patient treated with tofacitinib. The receptors were sampled from a human donor with alopecia areata. Each CDR3 is given with its conserved first and last residue. D genes are given only for firm matches. Clone size is stated in some rows and not others, as once, few, many or a class when expanded.

v_call	j_call	clone_size	d_call	cdr3_length	cdr3_aa	cdr3_nt
TRBV7-3	TRBJ2-1	-	-	16	CASSPSLEGEDNEQFF	TGTGCCAGCAGCCCCAGCTTGGAGGGGGAGGACAATGAGCAGTTCTTC
TRBV7-2	TRBJ2-5	few	TRBD2	18	CASSTRGLAGGLGETQYF	TGTGCCAGCAGCACCCGGGGACTTGCGGGGGGGCTTGGAGAGACCCAGTACTTC
TRBV4-3	TRBJ2-7	-	-	13	CASSQEDSYEQYF	TGCGCCAGCAGCCAAGAGGACTCCTACGAGCAGTACTTC
TRBV7-9	TRBJ1-1	few	TRBD1	15	CASSASNRGNTEAFF	TGTGCCAGCAGCGCTTCTAACAGGGGTAACACTGAAGCTTTCTTT
TRBV19	TRBJ1-2	few	TRBD1	16	CATSLGTGVTYYGYTF	TGTGCCACCTCCCTCGGGACAGGGGTGACTTACTATGGCTACACCTTC
TRBV6-5	TRBJ2-3	few	-	16	CASSYSDTGSTDTQYF	TGTGCCAGCAGTTACAGTGACACCGGGAGCACAGATACGCAGTATTTT
TRBV9	TRBJ1-1	-	-	14	CASSTTGWETEAFF	TGTGCCAGCAGCACGACAGGCTGGGAGACTGAAGCTTTCTTT
TRBV11-2	TRBJ2-7	-	-	13	CASSLGSWNEQYF	TGTGCCAGCAGCTTAGGTTCATGGAACGAGCAGTACTTC
TRBV15	TRBJ2-2	few	TRBD1	17	CATSLTPDRVDTGELFF	TGTGCCACCAGCCTTACCCCGGACAGGGTGGACACCGGGGAGCTGTTTTTT
TRBV19	TRBJ1-1	few	-	12	CASSVGRTEAFF	TGTGCCAGTAGTGTTGGTAGGACTGAAGCTTTCTTT
TRBV5-1	TRBJ2-1	-	TRBD2	12	CASRTSGHEQFF	TGCGCCAGCAGAACTAGCGGCCATGAGCAGTTCTTC
TRBV30	TRBJ2-2	-	-	13	CAWTGRATGELFF	TGTGCCTGGACAGGGCGGGCCACCGGGGAGCTGTTTTTT
TRBV5-4	TRBJ2-7	-	-	15	CASSLGGEGTYEQYF	TGTGCCAGCAGCTTGGGAGGAGAGGGTACCTACGAGCAGTACTTC
TRBV7-8	TRBJ2-7	few	-	15	CASSPLGHYSYEQYF	TGTGCCAGCAGCCCCTTGGGACACTACTCCTACGAGCAGTACTTC
TRBV2	TRBJ2-7	few	-	12	CASSGHTYEQYF	TGTGCCAGCTCGGGACATACCTACGAGCAGTACTTC
TRBV7-8	TRBJ2-1	-	TRBD2	18	CASSLAASSGGPYNEQFF	TGTGCCAGCAGCTTAGCAGCAAGCAGCGGGGGGCCTTACAATGAGCAGTTCTTC
TRBV27	TRBJ1-5	-	-	14	CASSLLGDNQPQHF	TGTGCCAGCAGTTTGTTGGGGGACAATCAGCCCCAGCATTTT
TRBV6-5	TRBJ1-2	-	-	14	CASSFAGSANGYTF	TGTGCCAGCAGTTTTGCAGGGAGTGCCAATGGCTACACCTTC
TRBV2	TRBJ1-2	few	-	12	CASRGRDYGYTF	TGTGCCAGCAGGGGAAGGGACTACGGCTACACCTTC
TRBV5-1	TRBJ1-1	-	-	13	CASSLGRGTEAFF	TGCGCCAGCAGCTTGGGACGGGGCACTGAAGCTTTCTTT
TRBV12-5	TRBJ2-2	few	-	12	CASGFDTGELFF	TGTGCTAGTGGTTTTGACACCGGGGAGCTGTTTTTT
TRBV4-1	TRBJ1-5	-	-	16	CASSQEGQNSNQPQHF	TGCGCCAGCAGCCAAGAAGGGCAGAATAGCAATCAGCCCCAGCATTTT
TRBV7-6	TRBJ1-2	-	-	13	CASSFLSGEGYTF	TGTGCCAGCAGCTTTCTGTCAGGGGAAGGCTACACCTTC
TRBV5-4	TRBJ2-7	-	TRBD1	14	CASSSGGKTYEQYF	TGTGCCAGCAGCTCAGGGGGAAAGACCTACGAGCAGTACTTC
TRBV6-1	TRBJ1-5	few	TRBD1	15	CASSEWQGANQPQHF	TGTGCCAGCAGTGAATGGCAGGGGGCCAATCAGCCCCAGCATTTT
TRBV23-1	TRBJ2-4	-	-	15	CASSRAHLAKNIQYF	TGCGCCAGCAGTAGGGCCCACCTAGCCAAAAACATTCAGTACTTC
TRBV11-1	TRBJ2-7	-	-	15	CASSYFSTPTYEQYF	TGTGCCAGCAGCTACTTCTCCACTCCAACCTACGAGCAGTACTTC
TRBV11-2	TRBJ1-1	few	-	15	CASSLDPPTDTEAFF	TGTGCCAGCAGCTTAGATCCCCCGACAGATACTGAAGCTTTCTTT
TRBV5-8	TRBJ2-3	-	TRBD2	16	CASSQGRLAGGDTQYF	TGCGCCAGCAGCCAAGGTAGACTAGCGGGGGGAGATACGCAGTATTTT
TRBV25-1	TRBJ2-1	once	-	13	CASGEGGEYEQFF	TGTGCCAGCGGAGAGGGTGGGGAGTATGAGCAGTTCTTC
TRBV5-4	TRBJ2-3	-	-	13	CASSSWGPDTQYF	TGTGCCAGCAGCAGTTGGGGCCCAGATACGCAGTATTTT
TRBV6-5	TRBJ2-1	-	TRBD1	12	CASRDRNNEQFF	TGTGCCAGCAGGGACAGGAACAATGAGCAGTTCTTC
TRBV29-1	TRBJ1-5	-	TRBD1	13	CSVQGQGIQPQHF	TGCAGCGTTCAAGGACAGGGGATTCAGCCCCAGCATTTT
TRBV29-1	TRBJ2-2	few	-	13	CSVEQASSGELFF	TGCAGCGTGGAACAGGCGTCGTCAGGGGAGCTGTTTTTT
TRBV7-9	TRBJ1-2	few	-	13	CASSPPDSYGYTF	TGTGCCAGCAGCCCGCCTGACAGCTATGGCTACACCTTC
TRBV7-9	TRBJ2-5	few	-	13	CASSESDSATQYF	TGTGCCAGCAGCGAAAGCGATTCGGCGACCCAGTACTTC